This entry lists 11 T cell receptor beta chains sequenced from one sample in a study of T cell repertoires in cytomegalovirus infection. TCRdb reprocessed the reads with MiXCR, giving one entry per CDR3 protein. The sample has around 750,000 distinct CDR3 sequences; around a third are singletons. What these receptors recognize is not known. The source was cultured CD8+ T cells from PBMCs, collected from culture after CMV antigen stimulation. Source of these receptors: a human donor in good health (CMV status not recorded). Some clones in this sample may be carry-over from other donors' samples.

The chain has TRBV15 and TRBJ2-1; the D is unclear. The V gene's germline CDR1 is LNHNV and CDR2 YYDKDF (reference sequence). V was pared by 0 bases and J by 1 base, with 7 bases between. The CDR3 is 15 residues long. CDR3 protein: CATSRDKGSYNEQFF. The CDR3, as DNA: TGTGCCACCAGCAGAGATAAAGGGTCCTACAATGAGCAGTTCTTC.

The V gene is TRBV23-1, the J gene TRBJ1-1; 7 bases map to TRBD1. TRBV23-1 is designated an ORF whose function remains uncertain. CDR3 length: 17 amino acids. The V gene end was trimmed by 4 bases and the J gene end by 0 bases; junction bases not matched to a gene: 11. Here the CDR3 reads CASSLGDRALMNTEAFF. The CDR3 DNA sequence: TGCGCCAGCAGTCTCGGGGACAGAGCACTCATGAACACTGAAGCTTTCTTT.

The genes are TRBV27 and TRBJ1-2; 7 bases map to TRBD1. The CDR3 is 16 residues long. V trimming: 2 bases; J trimming: 3 bases; junction bases outside the gene matches: 9. Germline values: CDR1 MNHEY, CDR2 SMNVEV (reference sequence). The CDR3 nucleotides read TGTGCCAGCAGTTTAGGTCGGGACAGCCCCTACTATGGCTACACCTTC. It codes for CASSLGRDSPYYGYTF.

The chain couples TRBV7-4 to TRBJ1-6; 9 bases line up with TRBD1. Looked up from germline, CDR1 is SGHVT and CDR2 is SQSDAQ. J was trimmed by 7 bases and V by 4 bases; bases with no gene match: 5. CDR3 length: 15 amino acids. CDR3 region: CASSSLTGGNSPLHF. CDR3 DNA sequence: TGTGCCAGCAGCTCCCTTACAGGGGGCAATTCACCCCTCCACTTT.

The rearrangement links TRBV2 to TRBJ1-5; 8 bases are shared with TRBD1. With V trimmed by 3 bases and J by 3 bases, 4 bases remained unmatched. The germline gives CDR1 SNHLY, CDR2 FYNNEI. The CDR3 has 15 amino acids. As DNA, the CDR3 is TGTGCCAGCAGTGAGAGACAGGGGATCAATCAGCCCCAGCATTTT. Translating it yields CASSERQGINQPQHF.

The chain links TRBV27 to TRBJ1-5, with TRBD1 as a possible D gene (6 bases). This CDR3 region has 16 residues. Trimming removed 4 bases from V and 2 bases from J, with 15 bases in between. Per the germline V gene, CDR1 is MNHEY and CDR2 is SMNVEV (reference sequence). The DNA for the CDR3 is TGTGCCAGCAGTTCCCTCACAGGGTATGGCAATCAGCCCCAGCATTTT. Translating gives CASSSLTGYGNQPQHF.

This clonotype was seen a handful of times. This chain joins TRBV27 and TRBJ1-4; weak D call: TRBD1 (5 bases). The CDR3 extends over 14 amino acids. Germline-derived CDR1 and CDR2 are MNHEY and SMNVEV (reference sequence). V was trimmed by 2 bases and J by 3 bases, leaving 7 bases between them. CDR3 protein: CASSLGTPNEKLFF. Here the CDR3 DNA reads TGTGCCAGCAGTTTAGGGACGCCTAATGAAAAACTGTTTTTT.

There are a few counts of this clonotype. The chain is built from TRBV4-1 and TRBJ2-5; D is unresolved. CDR3 length equals 14 residues. Germline V CDR1 and CDR2: MGHRA, YSYEKL. Trimming removed 1 base from V and 4 bases from J, with 10 bases in between. The CDR3 DNA is TGCGCCAGCAGCCAAGTTCAGGAGCTAGAGACCCAGTACTTC. Its protein product is CASSQVQELETQYF.

V gene TRBV24-1 combines with J gene TRBJ1-5, with D possibly TRBD1 on 5 matching bases. The germline CDR1 and CDR2 sequences are KGHDR and SFDVKD. The CDR3 contains 13 residues. Between the trimmed V and J ends, which lost 5 bases and 3 bases, there was a span of 7 bases. CDR3 sequence reads: CATSGGYNQPQHF. CDR3 sequence (DNA): TGTGCCACCAGTGGGGGGTACAATCAGCCCCAGCATTTT.

V gene TRBV29-1 combines with J gene TRBJ2-1; TRBD1 might be the D (5 bases). Trimming pared 1 base from V and 5 bases from J, leaving 12 bases between. From germline, CDR1 is SQVTM and CDR2 ANQGSEA. CDR3 length: 14 amino acids. The CDR3 DNA reads TGCAGCGTTGAAGCTGGGAAAGGGGACAATGAGCAGTTCTTC. Translated: CSVEAGKGDNEQFF.

This clonotype has more than one count but fewer than ten. The chain carries TRBV5-5 and TRBJ2-7, with TRBD2 matching over 7 bases. V shed 3 bases and J 5 bases; nucleotides not matched to a gene: 11. The germline CDR1 and CDR2 sequences are SGHKS and YYEKEE (reference sequence). CDR3 length: 15 residues. CDR3 in amino acids: CASSSFSLAVNEQYF. Written as DNA, the CDR3 is TGTGCCAGCAGCTCCTTTAGCCTAGCGGTGAACGAGCAGTACTTC.